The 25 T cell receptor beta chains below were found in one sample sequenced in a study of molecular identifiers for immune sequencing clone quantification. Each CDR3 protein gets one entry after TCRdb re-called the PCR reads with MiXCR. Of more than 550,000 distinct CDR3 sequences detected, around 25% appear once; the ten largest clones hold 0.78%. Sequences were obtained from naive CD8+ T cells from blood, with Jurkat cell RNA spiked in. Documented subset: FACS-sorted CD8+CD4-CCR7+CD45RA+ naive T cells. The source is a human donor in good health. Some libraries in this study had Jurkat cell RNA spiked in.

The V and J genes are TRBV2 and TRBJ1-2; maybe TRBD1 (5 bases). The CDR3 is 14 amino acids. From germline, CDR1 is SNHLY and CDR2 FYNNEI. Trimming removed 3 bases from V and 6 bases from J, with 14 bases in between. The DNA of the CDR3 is TGTGCCAGCAGTGACTATGGCAGGGCGGATGGCTACACCTTC. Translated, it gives CASSDYGRADGYTF.

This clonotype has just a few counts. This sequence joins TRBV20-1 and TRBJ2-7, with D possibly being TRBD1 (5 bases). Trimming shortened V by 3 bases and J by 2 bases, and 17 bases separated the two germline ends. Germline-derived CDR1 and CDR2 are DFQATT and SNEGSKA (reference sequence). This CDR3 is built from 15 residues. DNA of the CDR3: TGCAGTGCTAGCAACCCCAGACAGAACACCTACGAGCAGTACTTC. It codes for CSASNPRQNTYEQYF.

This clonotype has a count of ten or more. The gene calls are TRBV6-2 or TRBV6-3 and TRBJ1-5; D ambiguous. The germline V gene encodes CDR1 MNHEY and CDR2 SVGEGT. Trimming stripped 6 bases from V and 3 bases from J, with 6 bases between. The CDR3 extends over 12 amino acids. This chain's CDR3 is CASSGYNQPQHF. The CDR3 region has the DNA TGTGCCAGCAGCGGGTACAATCAGCCCCAGCATTTT.

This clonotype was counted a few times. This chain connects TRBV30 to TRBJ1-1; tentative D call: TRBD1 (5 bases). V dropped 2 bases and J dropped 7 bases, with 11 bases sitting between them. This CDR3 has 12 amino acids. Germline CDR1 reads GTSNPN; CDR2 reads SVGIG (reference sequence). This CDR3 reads CAWSPDTNEAFF. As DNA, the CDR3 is TGTGCCTGGAGTCCGGACACCAATGAAGCTTTCTTT.

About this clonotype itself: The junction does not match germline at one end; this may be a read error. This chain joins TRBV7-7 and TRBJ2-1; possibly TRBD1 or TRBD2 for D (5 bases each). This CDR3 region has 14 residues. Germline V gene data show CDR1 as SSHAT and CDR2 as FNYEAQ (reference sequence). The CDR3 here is CASSLGEPYNEQFF. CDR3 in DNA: TGTGCTAGCAGTTTGGGGGAGCCGTACAATGAGCAGTTCTTC.

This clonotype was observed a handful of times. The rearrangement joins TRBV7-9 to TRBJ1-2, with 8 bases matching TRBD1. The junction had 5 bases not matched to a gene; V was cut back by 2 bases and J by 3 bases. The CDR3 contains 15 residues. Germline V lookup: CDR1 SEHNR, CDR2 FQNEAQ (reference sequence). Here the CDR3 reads CASSLRTGSDYGYTF. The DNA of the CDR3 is TGTGCCAGCAGCTTAAGGACAGGGTCTGACTATGGCTACACCTTC.

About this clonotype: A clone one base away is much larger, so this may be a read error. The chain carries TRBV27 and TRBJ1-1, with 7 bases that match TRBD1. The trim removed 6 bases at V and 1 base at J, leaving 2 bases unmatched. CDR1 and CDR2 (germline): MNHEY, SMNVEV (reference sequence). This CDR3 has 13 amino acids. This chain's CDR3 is CASRGQTNTEAFF. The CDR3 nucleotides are TGTGCCAGCAGGGGACAGACGAACACTGAAGCTTTCTTT.

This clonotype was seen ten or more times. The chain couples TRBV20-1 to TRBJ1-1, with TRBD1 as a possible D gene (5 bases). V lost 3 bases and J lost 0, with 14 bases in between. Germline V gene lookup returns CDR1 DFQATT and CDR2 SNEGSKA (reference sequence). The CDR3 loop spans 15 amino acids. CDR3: CSASGRERMNTEAFF. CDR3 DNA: TGCAGTGCTAGTGGCAGGGAGCGTATGAACACTGAAGCTTTCTTT.

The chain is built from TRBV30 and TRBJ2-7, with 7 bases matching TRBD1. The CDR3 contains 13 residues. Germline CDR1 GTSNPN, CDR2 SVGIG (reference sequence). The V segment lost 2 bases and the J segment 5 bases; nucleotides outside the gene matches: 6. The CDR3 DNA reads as TGTGCCTGGAGTTTGGACAGGCCGAACGAGCAGTACTTC. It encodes CAWSLDRPNEQYF.

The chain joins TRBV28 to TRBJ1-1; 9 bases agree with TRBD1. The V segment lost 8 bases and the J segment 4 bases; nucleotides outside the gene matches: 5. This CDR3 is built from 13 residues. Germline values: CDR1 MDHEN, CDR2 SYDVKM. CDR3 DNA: TGTGCCAGCGACACAGGGGGCAGCACTGAAGCTTTCTTT. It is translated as CASDTGGSTEAFF. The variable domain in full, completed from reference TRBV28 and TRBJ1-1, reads DVKVTQSSRYLVKRTGEKVFLECVQDMDHENMFWYRQDPGLGLRLIYFSYDVKMKEKGDIPEGYSVSREKKERFSLILESASTNQTSMYLCASDTGGSTEAFFGQGTRLTVV.

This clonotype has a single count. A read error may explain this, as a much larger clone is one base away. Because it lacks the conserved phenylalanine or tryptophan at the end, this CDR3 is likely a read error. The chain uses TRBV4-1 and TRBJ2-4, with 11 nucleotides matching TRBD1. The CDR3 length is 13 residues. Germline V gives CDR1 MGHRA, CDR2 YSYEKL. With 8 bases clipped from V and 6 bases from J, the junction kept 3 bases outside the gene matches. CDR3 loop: CASSDRGPNIQYL. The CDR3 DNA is TGCGCCAGCTCGGACAGGGGGCCAAACATTCAGTACCTC.

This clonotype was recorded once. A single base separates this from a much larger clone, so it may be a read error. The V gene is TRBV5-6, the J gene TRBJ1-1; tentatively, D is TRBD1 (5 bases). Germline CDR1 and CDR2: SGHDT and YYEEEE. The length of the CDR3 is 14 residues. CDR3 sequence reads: CASSLWTTNTEALF. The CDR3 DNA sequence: TGTGCCAGCAGCTTGTGGACAACGAACACTGAAGCTCTCTTT.

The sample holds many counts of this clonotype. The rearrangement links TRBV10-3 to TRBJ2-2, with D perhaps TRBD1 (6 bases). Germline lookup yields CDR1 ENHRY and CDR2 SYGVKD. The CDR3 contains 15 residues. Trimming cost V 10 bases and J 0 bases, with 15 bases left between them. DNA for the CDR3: TGTGCCACCAAAACCCAGGGGTCGAACACCGGGGAGCTGTTTTTT. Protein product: CATKTQGSNTGELFF.

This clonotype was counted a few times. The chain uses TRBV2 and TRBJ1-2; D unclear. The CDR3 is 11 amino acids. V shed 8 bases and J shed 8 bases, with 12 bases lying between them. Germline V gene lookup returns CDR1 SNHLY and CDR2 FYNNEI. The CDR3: CASPKGLGYTF. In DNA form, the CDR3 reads TGTGCCAGCCCGAAGGGTCTAGGCTACACCTTC.

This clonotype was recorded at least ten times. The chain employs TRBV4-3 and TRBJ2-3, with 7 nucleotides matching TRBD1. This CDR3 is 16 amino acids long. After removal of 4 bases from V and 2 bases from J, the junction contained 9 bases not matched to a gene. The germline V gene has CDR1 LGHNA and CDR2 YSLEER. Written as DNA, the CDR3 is TGCGCCAGCAGCCCCGGGACAGCTTTCAACACAGATACGCAGTATTTT. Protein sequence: CASSPGTAFNTDTQYF.

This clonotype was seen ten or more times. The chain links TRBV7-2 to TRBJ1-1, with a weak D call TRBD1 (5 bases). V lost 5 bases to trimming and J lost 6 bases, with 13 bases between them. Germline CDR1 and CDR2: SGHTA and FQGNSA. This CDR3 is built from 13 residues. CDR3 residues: CASSTGATAEAFF. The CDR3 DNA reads TGTGCCAGCAGCACCGGGGCGACTGCTGAAGCTTTCTTT.

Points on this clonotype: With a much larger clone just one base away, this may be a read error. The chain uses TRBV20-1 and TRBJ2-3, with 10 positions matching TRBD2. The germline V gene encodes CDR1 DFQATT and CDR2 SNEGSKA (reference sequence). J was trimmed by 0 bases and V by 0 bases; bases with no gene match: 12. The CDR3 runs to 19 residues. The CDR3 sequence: CSARDYTSGTYLSTDTQYF. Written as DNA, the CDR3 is TGCAGTGCTAGAGACTATACTAGCGGGACATACCTAAGCACAGATACGCAGTATTTT.

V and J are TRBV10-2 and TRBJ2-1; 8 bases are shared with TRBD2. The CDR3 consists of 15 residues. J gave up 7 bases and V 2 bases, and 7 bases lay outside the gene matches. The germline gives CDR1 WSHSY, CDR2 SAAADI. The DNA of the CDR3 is TGCGCCAGCAGTGAGCCGCGCGGGAGGAGGAATGAGCAGTTCTTC. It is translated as CASSEPRGRRNEQFF.

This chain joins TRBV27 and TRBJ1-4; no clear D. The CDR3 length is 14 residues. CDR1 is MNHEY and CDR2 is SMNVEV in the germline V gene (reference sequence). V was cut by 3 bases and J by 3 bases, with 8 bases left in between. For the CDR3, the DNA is TGTGCCAGCAGTTTGGGGTTAGCTAATGAAAAACTGTTTTTT. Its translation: CASSLGLANEKLFF.

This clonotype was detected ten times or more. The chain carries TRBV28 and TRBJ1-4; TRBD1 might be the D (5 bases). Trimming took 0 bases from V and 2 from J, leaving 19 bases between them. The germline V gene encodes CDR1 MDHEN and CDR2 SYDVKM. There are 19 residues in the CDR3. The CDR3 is CASSLWSGTSLSTNEKLFF. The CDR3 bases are TGTGCCAGCAGTTTATGGAGCGGGACCTCTCTATCTACTAATGAAAAACTGTTTTTT.

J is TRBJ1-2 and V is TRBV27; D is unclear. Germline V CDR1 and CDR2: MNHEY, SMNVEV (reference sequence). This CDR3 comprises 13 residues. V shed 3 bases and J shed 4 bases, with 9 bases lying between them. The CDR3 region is CASSFLPPYGYTF. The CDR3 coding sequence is TGTGCCAGCAGTTTCTTACCACCCTATGGCTACACCTTC.

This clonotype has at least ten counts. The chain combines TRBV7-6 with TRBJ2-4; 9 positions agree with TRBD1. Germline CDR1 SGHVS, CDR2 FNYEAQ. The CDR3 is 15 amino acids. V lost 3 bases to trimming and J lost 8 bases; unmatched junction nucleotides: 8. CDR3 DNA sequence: TGTGCCAGCAGCTTGGGGGGGGGACAGGGAGACATTCAGTACTTC. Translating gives CASSLGGGQGDIQYF.

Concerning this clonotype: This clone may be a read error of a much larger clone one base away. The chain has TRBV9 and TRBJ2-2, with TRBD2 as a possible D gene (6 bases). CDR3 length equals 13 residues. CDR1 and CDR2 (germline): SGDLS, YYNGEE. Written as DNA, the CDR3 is TGTGCCAGCACCCCCCCGGGAACCGGGGGGCTGTTTTTT. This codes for CASTPPGTGGLFF.

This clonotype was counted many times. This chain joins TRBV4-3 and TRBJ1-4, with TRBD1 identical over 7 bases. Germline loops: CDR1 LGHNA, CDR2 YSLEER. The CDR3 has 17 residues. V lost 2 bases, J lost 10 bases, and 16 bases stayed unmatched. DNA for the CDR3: TGCGCCAGCAGCCAATCCCGGACAGGTACTCACCAAGGAAAACTGTTTTTT. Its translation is CASSQSRTGTHQGKLFF.

CDR3 in amino acids: CASSQARAAEQFF. CDR3 nucleotides: TGCGCCAGCAGCCAGGCAAGGGCGGCTGAGCAGTTCTTC. The chain recombines TRBV4-1 with TRBJ2-1; D call uncertain. The germline V gene has CDR1 MGHRA and CDR2 YSYEKL. With 3 bases removed from V and 9 bases from J, the gap between germline ends came to 12 bases. This CDR3 is 13 amino acids long.